This T cell receptor beta chain is from a study of shared clonotypes between healthy human individuals. Study-level findings and limits: Having only a few donors restricted how much genetic and exposure-history diversity was captured. Non-shared clonotypes were found to have lower generation probabilities than the clonotypes that were shared by all four of the sorted-subset donors.

This clone was observed a single time. Its specificity is not known. Here immunoSEQ multiplex PCR was the method, and the copy in TCRdb shows in-frame clones only, minus some. The sample has 550,000 to 850,000 clones, around 72% seen once; the top ten hold approximately 1.8%. CDR1 is SGHTA and CDR2 is FQGTGA in the germline V gene. V was trimmed by 5 bases and J by 2 bases, leaving 11 bases between them. The CDR3 covers 14 residues. The V call is TRBV7-3, the J call TRBJ2-3; D gene unclear. This TCR came from a woman aged 25 to 39 in good health. Sequences were obtained from memory CD4+ T cells sorted from blood. Described subset: CD45RA-negative fraction. Here the CDR3 reads CASSRATNTDTQYF. The CDR3 DNA follows: TGTGCCAGCAGCCGGGCTACCAACACAGATACGCAGTATTTT.